A selection of T cell receptor beta chains follows, all from one sample in a study of blood T cell repertoires in COVID-19. The method was immunoSEQ multiplex PCR; TCRdb's version includes in-frame clones alone and lacks a portion of them. The data show 170,000 or so clones, 85% to 90% seen once. Sequenced material: peripheral blood. The source of these receptors is a woman aged 18-30 years who had recovered from COVID-19. The CDR3 runs from the conserved cysteine through the conserved F or W. The D gene is left open where the match is weak. Not every row has a clone size; where given, it reads once, few, many or a size class.

d_gene | j_gene | abundance | v_gene | CDR3nt | CDR3aa
. | TRBJ2-1 | . | TRBV4-1 | TGCGCCAGCAGTCCTAAGATACTAGCCCAAAGGGACTCCTACAATGAGCAGTTCTTC | CASSPKILAQRDSYNEQFF
TRBD1 | TRBJ1-3 | . | TRBV14 | TGTGCCAGCAGCCAACCCGCCGGGACAGTCTCTGGAAACACCATATATTTT | CASSQPAGTVSGNTIYF
TRBD1 | TRBJ1-6 | . | TRBV19 | TGTGCCAGTAGTCACGGGACAGGGTACTCACCCCTCCACTTT | CASSHGTGYSPLHF
TRBD2 | TRBJ2-3 | . | TRBV18 | TGTGCCAGCTCACCCGGGACTAGCGGGAGGGCCACAGATACGCAGTATTTT | CASSPGTSGRATDTQYF
TRBD2 | TRBJ2-3 | . | TRBV6-2/TRBV6-3 | TGTGCCAGCAGTAGGGGACATCACCTAGCGGGTGCAGACACAGATACGCAGTATTTT | CASSRGHHLAGADTDTQYF
TRBD1 | TRBJ1-1 | . | TRBV30 | TGTGCCTGGAGTGACATCGACAGGGGTGAAGCTTTCTTT | CAWSDIDRGEAFF
TRBD1 | TRBJ1-5 | . | TRBV28 | TGTGCCAGCAGTTCACAGGGACAGACGTACCCTGGCAATCAGCCCCAGCATTTT | CASSSQGQTYPGNQPQHF
. | TRBJ2-5 | . | TRBV7-3 | TGTGCCAGCAGCGGAGGGGTCCGAGAGACCCAGTACTTC | CASSGGVRETQYF
. | TRBJ2-7 | . | TRBV18 | TGTGCCAGCTCACCCGGTCCTCCTGGTTTCTACGAGCAGTACTTC | CASSPGPPGFYEQYF
TRBD2 | TRBJ2-1 | . | TRBV4-1 | TGCGCCAGCAGCCAAGCCGGGACTAGCGAAAGGGAGCAGTTCTTC | CASSQAGTSEREQFF
TRBD2 | TRBJ2-1 | . | TRBV4-2 | TGTGCCAGCAGCCAAGGGGAGGGGCCCTACAATGAGCAGTTCTTC | CASSQGEGPYNEQFF
. | TRBJ2-6 | . | TRBV28 | TGTGCCAGTTTAGACTCTGGGGCCAACGTCCTGACTTTC | CASLDSGANVLTF
. | TRBJ2-3 | few | TRBV1 | TGCACCAGCAGCCAAGCCTCCCCGGGACTAGCGGAAACGCAGTATTTT | CTSSQASPGLAETQYF
. | TRBJ1-1 | . | TRBV7-9 | TGTGCCAGCAGCCCCCGCGACCGGGGATTTCCTGAAGCTTTCTTT | CASSPRDRGFPEAFF
TRBD2 | TRBJ2-2 | . | TRBV18 | TGTGCCAGCTCACCAGGGCTAGCGGGAGTTTCCGGGGAGCTGTTTTTT | CASSPGLAGVSGELFF
TRBD1 | TRBJ2-7 | . | TRBV7-7 | TGTGCCAGCAGCGTGGGACAGGGGGTCCTCTACGAGCAGTACTTC | CASSVGQGVLYEQYF
. | TRBJ2-5 | . | TRBV19 | TGTGCCAGTAGTCCTCTGGGGGCAGGGGGGAAAGAGACCCAGTACTTC | CASSPLGAGGKETQYF
TRBD1 | TRBJ1-2 | . | TRBV7-2 | TGTGCCAGCAGCCCCGACAGGGGCTATGGCTACACCTTC | CASSPDRGYGYTF
TRBD1 | TRBJ2-2 | . | TRBV11-3 | TGTGCCAGCAGCCCGAGGGGGCACGGCGGGGAGCTGTTTTTT | CASSPRGHGGELFF
. | TRBJ1-1 | . | TRBV12-3/TRBV12-4 | TGTGCCAGCAGTCGGACAGACACTGAAGCTTTCTTT | CASSRTDTEAFF